This T cell receptor beta chain emerged from a study of cytomegalovirus exposure and HLA in healthy donors (dated by TCRdb to 2015 to 2018). Study-wide context: An earlier analysis of approximately 590 of the donors reported about 250 Gb of sequence data and 100 million to 140 million unique TCR beta sequences from 150 million to 200 million T cells. An early release covering 550 to 700 HLA-typed donors comprised approximately 290 gigabases of sequencing data and tens of millions of unique TCR sequences. Among the approximately 420 genotyped donors, about 83% belonged to the genetic ancestry cluster associated with self-reported Caucasian donors. The study was designed to test whether signatures of past pathogen exposure could be identified by cataloging public T cell receptors. Using immunosequencing, the study profiled T cell repertoires from approximately 700 subjects and related those repertoires to cytomegalovirus serostatus. A separate validation cohort of roughly 130 different subjects was used in addition to the 666-subject first cohort. High-throughput TCR immunosequencing, statistical association of individual TCRs with disease status, and machine learning were combined to predict cytomegalovirus infection status. A later analysis re-analyzed previously published TCR beta repertoires from 660 or so donors and added high-resolution HLA genotyping to study TCR occurrence patterns. In the later analysis, no new phenotypic data were used to find candidate immune exposures; instead, reliance was placed on TCR beta sequences and their occurrence across donors. To decide whether each TCR beta V gene segment behaved as functional or pseudogenic, an earlier analysis of some 540 of the donors relied on high-throughput TCR beta sequencing. Donor age, sex, ethnicity and CMV serostatus were collected together with the repertoire data. A later genetic analysis used genome-wide SNP genotypes for about 60% of the roughly 670 donors, treating that subset as a discovery cohort. All discovery cohort repertoires had been generated on a single sequencing platform. Both class I and class II loci were covered by HLA typing, at four-digit resolution. Typing coverage varied by locus: about 629-630 donors for A, B, C, DRB1 and DQB1; 500 to 550 for DQA1; about 600 for DPA1; roughly 450 for DPB1. Because of strong linkage in the cohort, four or five DR-DQ haplotypes were treated as single units for association and clustering. Across 398 genotyped donors of the cohort, an average of about 200,000 unique TCR beta nucleotide sequences per donor were sequenced, and around 19% of those sequences were non-productive.

From the cysteine up to the phenylalanine, the CDR3 has a length of 14 residues. Only the CDR3 part of the read is kept: 42 bases, read in frame from the first base. CDR1 and CDR2 are read off the germline V gene as SGDLS and YYNGEE. Library creation used the immunoSEQ multiplex PCR assay. For the multiplex PCR, a mixture combining 60 forward primers for TCR Vbeta segments and 13 reverse primers for TCR Jbeta segments was used. Amplification of the CDR3 region of rearranged TCR beta genes was performed with a multiplex PCR assay on genomic DNA. Amplified TCR beta libraries were sequenced as 87-base-pair reads on the Illumina HiSeq System. Under the source paper's analysis protocol: A later analysis tallied about 77 million unique TCR beta chains across the 660 or so repertoires, and some 10 million of those chains were shared by two or more donors. A nearest-neighbor algorithm error-corrected the raw reads and collapsed the reads into unique sequences, merging closely related sequences to remove PCR and sequencing errors. CDR3 sequences were aligned to IMGT reference sequences to assign V, D and J gene segments. Each retained sequence needed at least a six-nucleotide match to both a V gene segment and a J gene segment. Rearrangements were classified as productive when the CDR3 lacked stop codons and remained in frame with V and J, and all other rearrangements were classified as non-productive. CDR3 was defined according to IMGT convention as the region running from the second conserved V-encoded cysteine to the conserved J-encoded phenylalanine. Sequences without an unambiguous match to a single V gene segment were excluded from the earlier analysis of approximately 560 of the donors. In an earlier analysis of approximately 590 of the donors, V segments were called functional above 56.7% productive rearrangements and were called segregating when the between-donor standard deviation exceeded 5%. To diagnose cytomegalovirus status from the catalog of TCR beta chain sequences, a statistical classification framework was built. V and J gene assignment, in a later analysis, came from comparing TCR nucleotide sequences with IMGT/GENE-DB human TR gene sequences. Using the TCRdist pipeline, a later analysis assigned CDR3 sequences along with most-parsimonious VDJ recombination scenarios. In a later analysis, each TCR beta chain was defined by its CDR3 amino acid sequence together with its V-gene family, and reads lacking a unique V-gene family were excluded. A later analysis removed roughly 590 highly shared, low-generation-probability nucleotide sequences to deal with suspected cross-contamination and a sequencing artifact. In a later analysis, a clonal expansion index was calculated for each public chain from normalized within-repertoire ranks of inferred template counts. In a later analysis, generation probabilities were computed using a VDJ recombination model fitted to out-of-frame rearrangements, and the results were checked against IGoR. In a later analysis, hypergeometric tests were used to score TCR-TCR, TCR-HLA and TCR-CMV co-occurrence, with a repertoire-size bias correction applied to TCR pairs. A later analysis estimated false discovery rates by permuting HLA or CMV assignments 20 times. A later analysis grouped co-occurring TCRs with DBSCAN, adding TCRdist sequence similarity when clustering within HLA-allele-positive subsets. Co-occurrence clustering excluded repertoires with fewer than 30,000 or more than 120,000 public chains, plus five with anomalous nucleotide sharing. In its TCRdb copy, this immuneACCESS table keeps in-frame sequences only and misses some clones. Where compared with another copy, unresolved V genes explain less than half of these, and the others have no known cause. The V and J calls and clone size were taken over from that table, and D and trimming were inferred from the DNA. This sample comprises about 90,000 clones, 78% of them detected only once. The ten largest account for around 4.3% of the sample.

Of note for this clone: The clone's antigen remains unknown. No base-level quality is on record; no much larger clone is a single base apart.

In total, 666 healthy bone marrow donors made up the cohort. At the time of sampling, every cohort member was nominally healthy, though immune exposures that went unrecorded were likely present. The donor was CMV seropositive and belonged to the group of about 290 seropositive cohort members. A peripheral blood sample was collected from each donor, and TCR beta sequencing was performed on peripheral blood mononuclear cells. Genomic DNA extraction from the blood cell samples was performed with the Qiagen DNeasy Blood Extraction Kit. General conclusions and limits of the study: Most CMV-associated TCR beta chains appeared to be HLA-restricted in a later analysis, and the HLA associations seemed to be driven largely by CMV exposure. The authors suggested that the approach could potentially be extended to other disease states and immunological phenotypes. Seventeen rarely observed V segments, including chromosome 9 orphons, were excluded from the earlier analysis of a few hundred of the donors because counts were too low. In this cohort, only TCR beta chains were sequenced, and detectable features were limited by the absence of alpha or paired-chain data. Compared with equally common non-associated chains, HLA-associated TCR beta chains in a later analysis were more clonally expanded and had lower generation probabilities. In a later genetic analysis, a missense DCLRE1C variant was associated with V-gene and J-gene trimming of TCR beta chains, and the association was replicated in an independent cohort. Most TCR sequences were seen in very few donors, while some public TCRs were found in many individuals. A total of 164 TCR beta chains were listed by the study as associated with cytomegalovirus. In a later analysis, several top co-occurrence clusters were reported to appear linked to parvovirus B19, influenza, CMV and Epstein-Barr virus. Presence/absence analyses assumed roughly uniform sequencing depth across donors, an assumption that may not hold. The sequencing pipeline was judged likely to have produced a cluster of highly shared sequence variants as a technical artifact. Because HLA typing was missing for some donors at each locus, association tests included only the typed subset. Some IMGT-functional V segments, including TRBV6-2 and TRBV6-3, could not be told apart with the 87-base-pair reads, so those segments were excluded. Strong co-occurrence of HLA alleles, especially DR and DQ, made assigning TCR associations to individual alleles difficult. A further reported finding was that TCR beta sequences accurately predicted the HLA-A and HLA-B alleles for most subjects in the first cohort. At a false discovery rate of 0.05, a later analysis linked 16,951 TCR beta sequences to specific HLA alleles. In a later analysis, the rate of TCR association differed among HLA loci, with DRB1 alleles having the most associated TCRs and HLA-C alleles having the fewest. In a later genetic analysis, fewer N-insertions in productive TCRs were reported among donors in an Asian-associated ancestry cluster than the approximately 710-donor mean. The classifier was reported to diagnose cytomegalovirus status with high specificity and sensitivity in both the original and validation cohorts. Linkage disequilibrium might explain the correlated functional status among segregating V segments, but an unknown experimental factor could not be excluded. The only immune exposure information available for the cohort was CMV serostatus. In an earlier analysis of approximately 590 of the donors, most TCR beta V segments were observed in productive rearrangements about 87% or about 30% of the time, broadly matching IMGT annotations. A few of the identified cytomegalovirus-associated TCR beta chains were confirmed in vitro to be specific for cytomegalovirus antigens.

Sequences were obtained from PBMCs. The sequence is built from TRBV9 and TRBJ2-5; the D segment could be TRBD2, given 5 matching bases. The closer fit of TRBJ2-7 to the DNA end suggests the J call may be wrong. The receptor's source is a middle-aged woman in good health and CMV-seropositive. The CDR3 has the sequence CASSVGLPGYEQYF. The nucleotides are TGTGCCAGCAGCGTCGGACTTCCCGGCTACGAGCAGTACTTC.